This T cell receptor beta chain was observed in a study of T cell responses to AZD1222 COVID-19 vaccine. Study-level points and caveats: Epitopes outside B.1.351 and B.1.1.7 mutated regions reportedly drew nearly half of spike TCRs. Baseline serology detected seropositivity in only six or seven AZD1222 recipients. Donor demographics were predominantly white British with a female majority; clonal diversity may be underestimated.

V lost 3 bases and J lost 2; bases outside the gene matches: 3. The CDR3 has 14 residues. CDR1 and CDR2 (germline): SGDLS, YYNGEE. Measured with immunoSEQ multiplex PCR; TCRdb has only the in-frame clones, and not every one. The sample includes about 160,000 clones, roughly 90% of them seen just once. Points on this clone: Its target is unknown.

V usage is TRBV9 and J usage is TRBJ2-7; 9 nucleotides line up with TRBD2. The sequence came from an adult who received the AZD1222 COVID-19 vaccine. Sample: peripheral blood, taken 28 days after the second AZD1222 dose. In DNA form, the CDR3 reads TGTGCCAGCAGCGAGACTAGCGGTACCTACGAGCAGTACTTC. Translated, it gives CASSETSGTYEQYF.